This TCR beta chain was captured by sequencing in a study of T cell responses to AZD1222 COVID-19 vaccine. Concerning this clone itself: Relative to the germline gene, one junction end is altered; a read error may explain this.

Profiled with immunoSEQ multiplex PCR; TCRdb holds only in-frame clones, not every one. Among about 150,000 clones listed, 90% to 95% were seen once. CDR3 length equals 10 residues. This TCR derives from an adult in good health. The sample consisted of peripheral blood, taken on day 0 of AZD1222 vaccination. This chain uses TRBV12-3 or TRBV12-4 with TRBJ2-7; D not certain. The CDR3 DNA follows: TGTGCCAGCCGCTGGCGAGAGCCGTACTTC. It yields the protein CASRWREPYF.